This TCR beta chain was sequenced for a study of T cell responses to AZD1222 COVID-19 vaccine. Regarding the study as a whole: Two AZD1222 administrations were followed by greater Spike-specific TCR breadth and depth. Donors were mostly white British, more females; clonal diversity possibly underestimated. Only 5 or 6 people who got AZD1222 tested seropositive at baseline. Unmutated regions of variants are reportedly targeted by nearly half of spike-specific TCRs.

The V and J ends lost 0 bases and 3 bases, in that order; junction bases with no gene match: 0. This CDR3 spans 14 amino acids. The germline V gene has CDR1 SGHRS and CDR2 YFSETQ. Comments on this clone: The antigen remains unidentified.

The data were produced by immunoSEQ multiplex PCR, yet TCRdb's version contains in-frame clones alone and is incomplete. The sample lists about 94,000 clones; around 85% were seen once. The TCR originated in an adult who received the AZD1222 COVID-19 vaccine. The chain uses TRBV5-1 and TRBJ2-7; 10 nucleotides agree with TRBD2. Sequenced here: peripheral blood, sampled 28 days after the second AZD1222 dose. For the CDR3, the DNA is TGCGCCAGCAGCTTGGTAGCGGGAGGCTACGAGCAGTACTTC. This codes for CASSLVAGGYEQYF.